A selection of T cell receptor beta chains follows, all from one sample in a study of T cell responses to AZD1222 COVID-19 vaccine. Libraries were prepared by immunoSEQ multiplex PCR; TCRdb keeps only in-frame clonotypes and omits some of them. The table has more than 100,000 clones, about 91% seen once. Sequencing was performed on peripheral blood, taken 28 days after the second AZD1222 dose. Source of these receptors: an adult who received the AZD1222 COVID-19 vaccine. The CDR3 runs from the conserved cysteine through the conserved F or W. Each record gives: J gene, clone size, V gene, D gene, CDR3 length, CDR3 DNA, CDR3 protein. A D gene is named only where the DNA matches it firmly. A row's size may be missing; if present it is once, few, many or a size class.

>TRBJ2-1|-|TRBV10-3|TRBD2|15
TGTGCCATCAGTTCAGCGGGAGAGACCTACAATGAGCAGTTCTTC
CAISSAGETYNEQFF
>TRBJ2-3|-|TRBV18|-|14
TGTGCCAGCCACGACGCGGGGGCCAGGAATACGCAGTATTTT
CASHDAGARNTQYF
>TRBJ1-5|-|TRBV9|-|14
TGTGCCAGCAGCACCCACGATAGCAATCAGCCCCAGCATTTT
CASSTHDSNQPQHF
>TRBJ1-6|-|TRBV7-6|-|15
TGTGCCAGCAGCCTGGGTCCGGGTCTTAATTCACCCCTCCACTTT
CASSLGPGLNSPLHF
>TRBJ1-1|-|TRBV7-9|TRBD1|13
TGTGCCAGCAGCCTCCAGGGGGCGGCCGAAGCTTTCTTT
CASSLQGAAEAFF
>TRBJ2-5|-|TRBV15|TRBD2|16
TGTGCCACCAGCAGGACTAGCGGGAGTACCGCAGAGACCCAGTACTTC
CATSRTSGSTAETQYF
>TRBJ1-1|-|TRBV7-9|-|13
TGTGCCAGCAGCTTAGTCGTCAGGGATGAAGCTTTCTTT
CASSLVVRDEAFF
>TRBJ2-3|-|TRBV24-1|-|15
TGTGCCACCAGTGAGCCAGGGGCCGGCACAGATACGCAGTATTTT
CATSEPGAGTDTQYF
>TRBJ1-5|-|TRBV4-2|TRBD1|18
TGTGCCAGCAGCCAAGGGACAGGGACGGCGGTTGGCAATCAGCCCCAGCATTTT
CASSQGTGTAVGNQPQHF
>TRBJ2-5|-|TRBV11-3|-|12
TGTGCCAGCAGAAGAACCGGGGAGACCCAGTACTTC
CASRRTGETQYF
>TRBJ1-1|-|TRBV6-6|-|13
TGTGCCAGCAGTGATATAGGGGAGACTGAAGCTTTCTTT
CASSDIGETEAFF
>TRBJ2-1|-|TRBV6-5|-|13
TGTGCCAGCAGACTACGAGCCTACAATGAGCAGTTCTTC
CASRLRAYNEQFF
>TRBJ2-3|-|TRBV7-3|TRBD2|15
TGTGCCAGCAGCTCCGGTAGCGGGGGCACAGATACGCAGTATTTT
CASSSGSGGTDTQYF
>TRBJ1-2|-|TRBV10-2|TRBD1|17
TGCGCCAGCAGTGACCCCCGGGGGACAGGGGACTACTATGGCTACACCTTC
CASSDPRGTGDYYGYTF
>TRBJ1-1|-|TRBV7-9|-|11
TGTGCCAGCGGGTGGGACACTGAAGCTTTCTTT
CASGWDTEAFF
>TRBJ1-5|-|TRBV11-3|-|17
TGTGCCAGCAGCTTAGAGGGGGAAAGGGGGAGCAATCAGCCCCAGCATTTT
CASSLEGERGSNQPQHF
>TRBJ2-5|-|TRBV11-2|-|17
TGTGCCAGCAGCCAGCTTGGATTCGGAGGGGGCCGGGAGACCCAGTACTTC
CASSQLGFGGGRETQYF
>TRBJ2-1|-|TRBV11-3|TRBD2|16
TGTGCCAGCAGTCCTAGCGGGCCCGGGTCCTACAATGAGCAGTTCTTC
CASSPSGPGSYNEQFF
>TRBJ1-2|once|TRBV7-9|-|14
TGTGCCAGCAGCCCACTGGGTGGCTACTATGGCTACACCTTC
CASSPLGGYYGYTF
>TRBJ1-3|-|TRBV19|-|15
TGTGCCAGTAGTGCGGGTCCTCGCTCTGGAAACACCATATATTTT
CASSAGPRSGNTIYF
>TRBJ1-6|-|TRBV30|-|14
TGTGCCTGGAGTCAGGGACTTGGGGATTCACCCCTCCACTTT
CAWSQGLGDSPLHF
>TRBJ1-2|-|TRBV18|-|13
TGTGCCAGCTCACCGACAGAAAACTATGGCTACACCTTC
CASSPTENYGYTF
>TRBJ1-1|-|TRBV20-1|-|11
TGCAGTGCTAGTAGGCCCCCTGAAGCTTTCTTT
CSASRPPEAFF
>TRBJ2-1|-|TRBV5-4|TRBD1|16
TGTGCCAGCAGCCCGCCCGGGGACAGACAATGGGGTGAGCAGTTCTTC
CASSPPGDRQWGEQFF
>TRBJ1-2|-|TRBV27|-|14
TGTGCCAGCAGTCCCCGGGGGGGGACCTATGGCTACACCTTC
CASSPRGGTYGYTF
>TRBJ1-2|-|TRBV10-3|TRBD1|15
TGTGCCATCAGTGAGTCGAAGGGACAGGTCTATGGCTACACCTTC
CAISESKGQVYGYTF
>TRBJ2-1|once|TRBV29-1|-|13
TGCAGCGGTTTGTGGGGTCACTACAATGAGCAGTTCTTC
CSGLWGHYNEQFF
>TRBJ2-3|-|TRBV2|TRBD2|18
TGTGCCAGCAGTCTCGGACTAGCGGGGGGGTCTAGCACAGATACGCAGTATTTT
CASSLGLAGGSSTDTQYF
>TRBJ1-6|-|TRBV28|TRBD1|15
TGTGCCAGCAGCCTACAGGGGGCGTTTAGTTCACCCCTCCACTTT
CASSLQGAFSSPLHF
>TRBJ2-5|once|TRBV10-3|-|16
TGTGCCATCAGTGAGCGGAGGGTTGGGTACCAAGAGACCCAGTACTTC
CAISERRVGYQETQYF
>TRBJ1-5|once|TRBV7-9|TRBD1|15
TGTGCCAGCAGCCCGGGACAGGGGGCGAATCAGCCCCAGCATTTT
CASSPGQGANQPQHF
>TRBJ1-2|-|TRBV3-1/TRBV3-2|-|12
TGTGCCACTGAGGGGGACGCCTATGGCTACACCTTC
CATEGDAYGYTF
>TRBJ1-4|-|TRBV30|-|16
TGTGCCTGGAGTGTCCTGCCCCAGGGGACTAATGAAAAACTGTTTTTT
CAWSVLPQGTNEKLFF
>TRBJ1-1|-|TRBV6-2/TRBV6-3|-|11
TGTGCCAGCGGCCAGGGCTCTGAAGCTTTCTTT
CASGQGSEAFF
>TRBJ1-6|-|TRBV3-1/TRBV3-2|-|15
TGTGCCAGCAGCCAAGAACGGCAGGGTGGTTCACCCCTCCACTTT
CASSQERQGGSPLHF
>TRBJ2-1|once|TRBV10-1|TRBD2|16
TGCGCCAGCAGTGGGGGAGGAGGAGCGGGGAGCAATGAGCAGTTCTTC
CASSGGGGAGSNEQFF
>TRBJ1-4|once|TRBV10-3|-|14
TGTGCCATCAGTGAGACAACAACTAATGAAAAACTGTTTTTT
CAISETTTNEKLFF
>TRBJ1-3|once|TRBV28|-|16
TGTGCCAGCAGTCCCCCCGGGCAGGGTGATGGAAACACCATATATTTT
CASSPPGQGDGNTIYF
>TRBJ2-7|once|TRBV7-4|-|13
TGTGCCAGCAGCAACCGGACAGCCTACGAGCAGTACTTC
CASSNRTAYEQYF
>TRBJ1-1|-|TRBV7-8|-|14
TGTGCCAGCAGCCATGGATTCATGAACACTGAAGCTTTCTTT
CASSHGFMNTEAFF